Given below is one T cell receptor (beta chain) in context. Antigen unknown. This sample is part of a study of cytomegalovirus exposure and HLA in healthy donors. Overall study results and limits: For most subjects, TCR beta sequences were reported to predict HLA-A and HLA-B alleles with accuracy. Later analysis identified several of the most significant clusters that appeared linked to common viral pathogens. The study labeled more than 150 TCR beta chains cytomegalovirus-associated.

PCR was performed using 60 Vbeta and 13 Jbeta primers. Sequencing used immunoSEQ multiplex PCR; TCRdb keeps in-frame clones, though not all of them. Of 150,000 to 170,000 clones listed, around 75% were seen once; the top ten hold over 6%. CDR3 length equals 14 residues. The V end was cut by 10 bases, the J end by 3 bases, with 17 bases between. The germline V gene has CDR1 SEHNR and CDR2 FQNEAQ (reference sequence). The receptor was derived from a young man in good health and CMV-seropositive. The J gene is TRBJ2-3, the V gene TRBV7-9; D is unclear. The specimen was PBMCs. The CDR3 DNA reads as TGTGCCACCAGAAGAGAGGATTTAACAGATACGCAGTATTTT. Protein sequence: CATRREDLTDTQYF.